Listed here are 15 T cell receptor beta chains from one sample, sequenced in a study of blood T cells in healthy people across ages. A second PCR of roughly 7 to 11 cycles used a sample-barcoded 5' primer and a J-beta primer mix. Each CDR3 protein gets one entry after TCRdb re-called the 5' RACE reads with MiXCR. Of about 2 million distinct CDR3 sequences detected, around half appear once; the ten largest clones hold over 2%. The sample consisted of blood. The source is a woman aged 40 to 50 in good health.

The chain is built from TRBV5-1 and TRBJ2-4; 11 bases agree with TRBD1. V lost 3 bases and J lost 6; bases outside the gene matches: 5. CDR3 length: 15 amino acids. Germline lookup yields CDR1 SGHRS and CDR2 YFSETQ. This CDR3 is CASSSPGTGGNIQYF. The CDR3 coding sequence is TGCGCCAGCAGCTCACCCGGGACAGGGGGAAACATTCAGTACTTC.

The chain carries TRBV20-1 and TRBJ2-6; D might be TRBD1 (5 bases). V dropped 6 bases and J dropped 4 bases, with 10 bases sitting between them. The CDR3 has 13 amino acids. Looked up from germline, CDR1 is DFQATT and CDR2 is SNEGSKA (reference sequence). The CDR3: CSAQGGGANVLTF. DNA of the CDR3: TGCAGTGCGCAGGGCGGCGGGGCCAACGTCCTGACTTTC.

Turning to this clonotype: Without the conserved terminal phenylalanine or tryptophan, this CDR3 likely stems from a read error. V is TRBV12-3 or TRBV12-4 and J is TRBJ2-5, with D possibly matching TRBD1 (6 bases). V was shortened by 3 bases and J by 5 bases, with 10 bases between the two germline ends. This CDR3 region has 13 residues. CDR3 DNA: TGTGCCAGCAGTTTCCACGACAGGGAGACCCAGTACTAC. It codes for CASSFHDRETQYY.

The sample holds a few counts of this clonotype. This sequence joins TRBV12-3 or TRBV12-4 and TRBJ2-1; D might be TRBD2 (5 bases). This CDR3 is built from 12 residues. Trimming left V 6 bases short and J 8 bases short, with 11 bases between. The CDR3 here is CASSPPRDEQFF. As DNA, the CDR3 is TGTGCCAGCAGCCCCCCGAGGGATGAGCAGTTCTTC.

This clonotype was seen a handful of times. The chain is built from TRBV7-9 and TRBJ2-4; D may be TRBD1 (5 bases). This CDR3 is built from 17 residues. Trimming left V 4 bases short and J 3 bases short, with 19 bases between. The germline V gene has CDR1 SEHNR and CDR2 FQNEAQ (reference sequence). In DNA, the CDR3 is TGTGCCAGCAGCTCCTCAAGGGGCGTGTTGGGCAAAAACATTCAGTACTTC. This sequence encodes CASSSSRGVLGKNIQYF.

This chain uses TRBV24-1 with TRBJ2-7; D gene ambiguous. V dropped 0 bases and J dropped 0 bases, with 11 bases sitting between them. The germline gives CDR1 KGHDR, CDR2 SFDVKD. The CDR3 runs to 16 residues. This chain's CDR3 is CATSDLNGFYSYEQYF. Here the CDR3 DNA reads TGTGCCACCAGTGATTTGAACGGGTTTTACTCCTACGAGCAGTACTTC.

This sequence joins TRBV29-1 and TRBJ2-3; D perhaps matches TRBD2 (6 bases). Germline CDR1 is SQVTM and CDR2 is ANQGSEA. This CDR3 spans 12 amino acids. The V end lost 6 bases, the J end lost 5 bases, and 12 bases lay between the germline ends. CDR3 DNA sequence: TGCAGCGTGAATGGAGGGGTAGATACGCAGTATTTT. Its protein product is CSVNGGVDTQYF.

This rearrangement joins TRBV4-3 to TRBJ1-2; D is unclear. The CDR3 sequence is 17 residues long. The germline CDR1 and CDR2 sequences are LGHNA and YSLEER. With 1 base removed from V and 7 bases from J, the gap between germline ends came to 22 bases. The DNA for the CDR3 is TGCGCCAGCAGCCAAGGAAAAAGGGCGTATCTTTTAAGTGGCTACACCTTC. Amino acid sequence: CASSQGKRAYLLSGYTF.

V is TRBV28 and J is TRBJ2-1; 8 nucleotides match TRBD2. The CDR3 totals 16 residues. J gave up 0 bases and V 4 bases, and 5 bases lay outside the gene matches. Germline V CDR1 and CDR2: MDHEN, SYDVKM. The CDR3 protein is CASSSPAGASYNEQFF. DNA of the CDR3: TGTGCCAGCAGTTCCCCAGCGGGGGCCTCCTACAATGAGCAGTTCTTC. Combining the CDR3 with reference TRBV28 and TRBJ2-1 gives the whole variable domain DVKVTQSSRYLVKRTGEKVFLECVQDMDHENMFWYRQDPGLGLRLIYFSYDVKMKEKGDIPEGYSVSREKKERFSLILESASTNQTSMYLCASSSPAGASYNEQFFGPGTRLTVL.

This clonotype was counted only a few times. The chain couples TRBV20-1 to TRBJ2-6, with TRBD2 matching 10 bases. V gave up 6 bases and J gave up 0 bases; unmatched junction bases: 11. Germline V gene sequence: CDR1 DFQATT, CDR2 SNEGSKA (reference sequence). The CDR3 sequence is 18 residues long. The CDR3 sequence is CSATQGLADRSGANVLTF. The CDR3 bases are TGCAGTGCCACTCAAGGACTAGCGGACCGCTCTGGGGCCAACGTCCTGACTTTC.

This clonotype was picked up a small number of times. The gene calls are TRBV6-2 or TRBV6-3 and TRBJ1-5; D gene unclear. Trimming cost V 6 bases and J 1 base, with 16 bases left between them. The CDR3 loop spans 16 amino acids. The germline gives CDR1 MNHEY, CDR2 SVGEGT. The CDR3 loop reads CASSLWGGMSNQPQHF. The DNA for the CDR3 is TGTGCCAGCAGCTTATGGGGTGGTATGAGCAATCAGCCCCAGCATTTT.

The V gene is TRBV27, the J gene TRBJ2-1; 12 nucleotides agree with TRBD2. Germline V lookup: CDR1 MNHEY, CDR2 SMNVEV (reference sequence). This CDR3 comprises 16 residues. V lost 6 bases and J lost 9; bases outside the gene matches: 12. In DNA form, the CDR3 reads TGTGCCAGCAGAGAAATTCTAGCGGGGGGGGTCGTTGAGCAGTTCTTC. It is translated as CASREILAGGVVEQFF.

This clonotype occurred many times. The V call is TRBV29-1, the J call TRBJ2-3; TRBD1 might be the D (6 bases). The CDR3 runs to 14 residues. Trimming removed 3 bases from V and 4 bases from J, with 14 bases in between. Germline V gives CDR1 SQVTM, CDR2 ANQGSEA. CDR3 nucleotides: TGCAGCGTTGAGCGCCCAGGGGTGTCAGATACGCAGTATTTT. This gives the protein CSVERPGVSDTQYF.

This clonotype occurred a few times. The chain links TRBV4-3 to TRBJ2-1, with a weak D call TRBD2 (5 bases). CDR3 length equals 13 residues. V shed 1 base and J shed 9 bases, with 10 bases lying between them. Germline lookup yields CDR1 LGHNA and CDR2 YSLEER. The CDR3 protein is CASSQVLEGEQFF. The CDR3 DNA reads as TGCGCCAGCAGCCAAGTACTAGAAGGTGAGCAGTTCTTC.

The chain recombines TRBV20-1 with TRBJ1-5; TRBD1 matches at 12 bases. The length of the CDR3 is 14 residues. CDR1 and CDR2 (germline): DFQATT, SNEGSKA (reference sequence). The CDR3 loop reads CSVTGTGGREPQHF. The CDR3 bases are TGCAGCGTCACCGGGACAGGGGGCAGGGAGCCCCAGCATTTT.